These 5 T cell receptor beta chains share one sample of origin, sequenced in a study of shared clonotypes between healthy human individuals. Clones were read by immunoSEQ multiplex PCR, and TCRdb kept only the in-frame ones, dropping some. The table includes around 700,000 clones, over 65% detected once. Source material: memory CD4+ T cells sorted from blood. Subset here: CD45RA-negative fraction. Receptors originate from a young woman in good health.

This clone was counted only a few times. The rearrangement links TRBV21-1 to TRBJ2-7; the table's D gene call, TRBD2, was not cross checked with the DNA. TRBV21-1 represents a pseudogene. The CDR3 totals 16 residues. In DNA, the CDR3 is TGTGCCAGCAGCCCGAGCGAGCCAGAGAGCTCCTACGAGCAGTACTTC. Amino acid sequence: CASSPSEPESSYEQYF.

The CDR3 reads CASSSLGTLKNIQYF. CDR3 nucleotides: TGTGCCAGTAGTAGTCTCGGGACTCTCAAAAACATTCAGTACTTC. The chain uses TRBV19 and TRBJ2-4, with D perhaps TRBD2 (6 bases). This CDR3 is 15 amino acids long. Germline CDR1 reads LNHDA; CDR2 reads SQIVND (reference sequence). Trimming stripped 4 bases from V and 3 bases from J, with 13 bases between.

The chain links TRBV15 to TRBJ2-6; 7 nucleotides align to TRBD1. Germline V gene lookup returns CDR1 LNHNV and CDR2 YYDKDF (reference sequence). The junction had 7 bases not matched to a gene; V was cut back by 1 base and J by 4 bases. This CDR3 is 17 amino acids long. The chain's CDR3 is CATSRGQGVSGANVLTF. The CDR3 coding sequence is TGTGCCACCAGCAGAGGACAGGGCGTTTCGGGGGCCAACGTCCTGACTTTC. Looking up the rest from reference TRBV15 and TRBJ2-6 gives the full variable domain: DAMVIQNPRYQVTQFGKPVTLSCSQTLNHNVMYWYQQKSSQAPKLLFHYYDKDFNNEADTPDNFQSRRPNTSFCFLDIRSPGLGDTAMYLCATSRGQGVSGANVLTFGAGSRLTVL.

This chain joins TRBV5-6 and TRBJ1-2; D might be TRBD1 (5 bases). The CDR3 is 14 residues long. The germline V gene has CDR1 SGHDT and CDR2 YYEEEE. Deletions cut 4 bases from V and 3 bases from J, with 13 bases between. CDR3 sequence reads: CASSPAGGYYGYTF. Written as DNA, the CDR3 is TGTGCCAGCAGCCCTGCGGGGGGATACTATGGCTACACCTTC.

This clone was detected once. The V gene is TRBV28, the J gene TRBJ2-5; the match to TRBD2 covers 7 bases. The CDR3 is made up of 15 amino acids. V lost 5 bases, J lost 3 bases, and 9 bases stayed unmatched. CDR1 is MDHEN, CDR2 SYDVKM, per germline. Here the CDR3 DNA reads TGTGCCAGCAGTCCCCCGGGGGGACTCGAAGAGACCCAGTACTTC. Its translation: CASSPPGGLEETQYF.